One sample yielded the 14 T cell receptor beta chains listed below, sequenced in a study of CD8+CD57+ T cells in acquired aplastic anemia (dated by TCRdb to 2016 to 2019). The reads were generated on an Illumina HiSeq 2000. Profiling of TCR beta VDJ combinations and CDR3 sequences used genomic DNA as the template. TCRdb trimmed the raw reads at Q25, called clones with MiXCR and kept productive beta chains. A single entry per CDR3 protein holds the most common genes and DNA from its merged rows. This sample holds 180,000 or so distinct CDR3 sequences; approximately 45% were observed only once. The leading ten clones occupy roughly 3% of the sample. The sequencing input was sorted CD4+, CD8+, or CD8+CD57+ T cells (not recorded which) from PBMCs. The receptors here all came from a human donor in good health.

This clonotype was seen repeatedly, ten times or more. The V and J genes are TRBV7-2 and TRBJ1-5; 11 bases agree with TRBD1. The CDR3 has 15 amino acids. V shed 5 bases and J 9 bases; nucleotides not matched to a gene: 9. Germline V gene lookup returns CDR1 SGHTA and CDR2 FQGNSA. The CDR3 loop reads CASSPRTGGAGPQHF. CDR3 nucleotides: TGTGCCAGCAGCCCCAGGACAGGGGGCGCCGGGCCCCAGCATTTT. The full variable domain, in which reference TRBV7-2 and TRBJ1-5 provide the parts outside the CDR3, is GAGVSQSPSNKVTEKGKDVELRCDPISGHTALYWYRQSLGQGLEFLIYFQGNSAPDKSGLPSDRFSAERTGGSVSTLTIQRTQQEDSAVYLCASSPRTGGAGPQHFGDGTRLSIL.

In its sample, this clonotype was seen many times. J is TRBJ2-2 and V is TRBV19; 9 positions agree with TRBD1. V lost 7 bases, J lost 6 bases, and 9 bases stayed unmatched. This CDR3 spans 15 amino acids. CDR1 LNHDA and CDR2 SQIVND come from the germline V gene (reference sequence). CDR3 DNA sequence: TGTGCCAGTACCGAGAGGACAGGGGATCCCGGGGAGCTGTTTTTT. This sequence encodes CASTERTGDPGELFF.

This clonotype was observed a handful of times. The chain recombines TRBV7-9 with TRBJ2-1; D is unresolved. Germline lookup yields CDR1 SEHNR and CDR2 FQNEAQ (reference sequence). CDR3 length equals 12 residues. Trimming stripped 3 bases from V and 7 bases from J, with 7 bases between. CDR3: CASSFEANEQFF. CDR3 DNA sequence: TGTGCCAGCAGCTTCGAAGCGAATGAGCAGTTCTTC.

The V call is TRBV11-3, the J call TRBJ1-3, with D maybe TRBD1 (5 bases). Germline CDR1 SGHNT, CDR2 YENEEA. The V gene lost 0 bases and the J gene lost 2 bases, with 8 bases spanning the gap. The CDR3 covers 15 residues. CDR3: CASSLDRVPGNTIYF. DNA of the CDR3: TGTGCCAGCAGCTTAGACAGGGTACCTGGAAACACCATATATTTT.

This clonotype rates as medium-sized (0.01 to 0.1%). This sequence joins TRBV10-3 and TRBJ2-7; D call uncertain. Germline CDR1 reads ENHRY; CDR2 reads SYGVKD. This CDR3 spans 11 amino acids. With 6 bases removed from V and 0 bases from J, the gap between germline ends came to 3 bases. The CDR3 nucleotides read TGTGCCATCAGCAGCTCCTACGAGCAGTACTTC. This codes for CAISSSYEQYF.

This clonotype was observed once. The chain joins TRBV9 to TRBJ2-1; the D gene is possibly TRBD1 (5 bases). The CDR3 extends over 12 amino acids. V was pared by 0 bases and J by 11 bases, with 9 bases between. Per germline, CDR1 SGDLS and CDR2 YYNGEE. The CDR3 reads CASSVGQSKQFF. CDR3 DNA: TGTGCCAGCAGCGTAGGACAGTCTAAGCAGTTCTTC.

This clonotype has at least ten counts. The rearrangement links TRBV4-1 to TRBJ1-1; the D is unclear. The V end was cut by 6 bases, the J end by 8 bases, with 13 bases between. The CDR3 consists of 12 residues. Germline V gene sequence: CDR1 MGHRA, CDR2 YSYEKL. CDR3 loop: CASRKGPGEAFF. CDR3 in DNA: TGCGCCAGCAGAAAAGGGCCGGGCGAAGCTTTCTTT.

At least ten counts were recorded for this clonotype. This chain connects TRBV7-8 to TRBJ1-1; D is unresolved. This CDR3 region has 12 residues. V lost 5 bases and J lost 6, with 10 bases in between. The germline V gene encodes CDR1 SGHVS and CDR2 FQNEAQ. Here the CDR3 reads CASSPQAAEAFF. The DNA of the CDR3 is TGTGCCAGCAGCCCTCAGGCGGCTGAAGCTTTCTTT.

This chain's CDR3 is CASSAQGDTQYF. CDR3 coding DNA: TGTGCCAGCAGTGCACAGGGGGATACGCAGTATTTT. The rearrangement joins TRBV2 to TRBJ2-3; 7 bases fit TRBD1. The J segment lost 6 bases and the V segment lost 4 bases, leaving 1 base of the junction unmatched. CDR1 SNHLY and CDR2 FYNNEI come from the germline V gene. The CDR3 length is 12 residues. Full variable domain (rest looked up from reference TRBV2 and TRBJ2-3): EPEVTQTPSHQVTQMGQEVILRCVPISNHLYFYWYRQILGQKVEFLVSFYNNEISEKSEIFDDQFSVERPDGSNFTLKIRSTKLEDSAMYFCASSAQGDTQYFGPGTRLTVL.

The chain carries TRBV5-1 and TRBJ2-4; TRBD1 aligns across 9 bases. With 4 bases clipped from V and 1 base from J, the junction kept 12 bases outside the gene matches. The CDR3 runs 18 residues. Germline values: CDR1 SGHRS, CDR2 YFSETQ. CDR3 nucleotide sequence: TGCGCCAGCAGCGCGGGACAGGGAGTGGGATTTGCCAAAAACATTCAGTACTTC. Its protein is CASSAGQGVGFAKNIQYF.

The chain employs TRBV20-1 and TRBJ2-5; 8 nucleotides line up with TRBD2. The CDR3 has 14 amino acids. The V segment lost 2 bases and the J segment 6 bases; nucleotides outside the gene matches: 8. Germline V gene data show CDR1 as DFQATT and CDR2 as SNEGSKA (reference sequence). The chain's CDR3 is CSARMGLVSQTQYF. CDR3 coding DNA: TGCAGTGCTAGAATGGGACTAGTCAGCCAGACCCAGTACTTC.

The chain joins TRBV4-2 to TRBJ1-6; no reliable D call. The CDR3 spans 15 residues. Germline CDR1 reads LGHNA; CDR2 reads YNFKEQ. Trimming stripped 7 bases from V and 8 bases from J, with 18 bases between. The CDR3 DNA sequence: TGTGCCAGCAACACCGACGGCCGGTGGGATTCACCCCTCCACTTT. Its protein is CASNTDGRWDSPLHF.

This clonotype was seen more than once but under ten times. The V gene is TRBV24-1, the J gene TRBJ2-2; D is perhaps TRBD2 (6 bases). The CDR3 runs 14 residues. V was cut by 9 bases and J by 5 bases, with 15 bases left in between. Germline V gives CDR1 KGHDR, CDR2 SFDVKD. The CDR3 sequence is CATRGREETGELFF. In DNA form, the CDR3 reads TGTGCCACCCGAGGAAGGGAGGAGACCGGGGAGCTGTTTTTT.

There are many counts of this clonotype. V and J are TRBV2 and TRBJ2-2, with TRBD2 matching over 10 bases. CDR1 is SNHLY, CDR2 FYNNEI, per germline. The CDR3 is 15 residues long. The ends lost 6 bases at V and 4 bases at J; junction bases unmatched: 5. The chain's CDR3 is CASSSSGRATGELFF. In DNA, the CDR3 is TGTGCCAGCAGCTCGAGCGGGAGGGCCACCGGGGAGCTGTTTTTT.